The 18 T cell receptor beta chains below were found in one sample sequenced in a study of blood T cell repertoires in COVID-19. TCRdb keeps only in-frame clones here, not all; method: immunoSEQ multiplex PCR. The sample includes about 300,000 clones, approximately 86% of them seen just once. Sequencing was done on a sample of peripheral blood. Every receptor here comes from a young man with active or convalescent COVID-19.

This clone was counted a few times. The chain is built from TRBV10-3 and TRBJ1-2, with D possibly matching TRBD1 (6 bases). Trimming took 7 bases from V and 1 from J, leaving 13 bases between them. The V gene's germline CDR1 is ENHRY and CDR2 SYGVKD. This CDR3 has 14 amino acids. The CDR3 DNA reads as TGTGCCATCAACCGACAGGATCTTAACTATGGCTACACCTTC. It yields the protein CAINRQDLNYGYTF.

This chain uses TRBV9 with TRBJ1-1; D remains ambiguous. The CDR3 extends over 14 amino acids. The V and J ends lost 2 bases and 0 bases respectively, with 8 bases between them. CDR1 and CDR2 (germline): SGDLS, YYNGEE. The DNA of the CDR3 is TGTGCCAGCAGCGTTGGTACAGTGAACACTGAAGCTTTCTTT. Encoded protein: CASSVGTVNTEAFF.

For the CDR3, the DNA is TGTGCCAGCAGCTTGAATGACGGGGATACGCAGTATTTT. As protein: CASSLNDGDTQYF. This chain links TRBV5-4 with TRBJ2-3; D unresolved. Germline values: CDR1 SGHNT, CDR2 YYREEE (reference sequence). The CDR3 sequence is 13 residues long. V shed 1 base and J shed 6 bases, with 9 bases lying between them.

V is TRBV6-5 and J is TRBJ1-2; D gene ambiguous. V was pared by 11 bases and J by 3 bases, with 7 bases between. The CDR3 covers 10 residues. Germline V gives CDR1 MNHEY, CDR2 SVGAGI. This CDR3 is CAGGDYGYTF. The CDR3 DNA follows: TGTGCCGGCGGGGACTATGGCTACACCTTC.

This rearrangement joins TRBV18 to TRBJ2-5, with 9 positions matching TRBD2. The germline gives CDR1 KGHSH, CDR2 LQKENI. The CDR3 covers 16 residues. V dropped 1 base and J dropped 3; count of bases not matched to a gene: 6. CDR3 sequence (DNA): TGTGCCAGCTCACCACGAGGTAGCGGGGGCAAAGAGACCCAGTACTTC. This gives the protein CASSPRGSGGKETQYF.

The V and J genes are TRBV5-4 and TRBJ2-3; 10 bases agree with TRBD1. This CDR3 is built from 16 residues. Germline V gene data show CDR1 as SGHNT and CDR2 as YYREEE (reference sequence). The V segment lost 4 bases and the J segment 4 bases; nucleotides outside the gene matches: 9. CDR3 sequence: CASSRGDRGISDTQYF. The CDR3 DNA reads as TGTGCCAGCAGCCGGGGGGACAGGGGAATATCAGATACGCAGTATTTT. Variable domain in full (rest from reference TRBV5-4 and TRBJ2-3): ETGVTQSPTHLIKTRGQQVTLRCSSQSGHNTVSWYQQALGQGPQFIFQYYREEENGRGNFPPRFSGLQFPNYSSELNVNALELDDSALYLCASSRGDRGISDTQYFGPGTRLTVL.

The chain links TRBV7-2 to TRBJ2-5, with 8 bases fitting TRBD2. The CDR3 totals 14 residues. Germline loops: CDR1 SGHTA, CDR2 FQGNSA. Trimming at V came to 5 bases and at J to 5 bases, leaving 7 bases not matched to a gene. DNA of the CDR3: TGTGCCAGCAGCGTGCGGACTAGCCGGGAGACCCAGTACTTC. Translated, it gives CASSVRTSRETQYF.

The V call is TRBV7-9, the J call TRBJ2-1, with 14 nucleotides matching TRBD2. The CDR3 runs 18 residues. Germline V CDR1 and CDR2: SEHNR, FQNEAQ (reference sequence). V was pared by 5 bases and J by 0 bases, with 6 bases of the junction left unmatched. The CDR3 DNA is TGTGCCAGCAGCCGAGAAGGGACTAGCGGGGGCTCCTACAATGAGCAGTTCTTC. Residues: CASSREGTSGGSYNEQFF.

This chain connects TRBV5-1 to TRBJ2-5; D is unclear. Germline CDR1 and CDR2: SGHRS and YFSETQ. The V gene lost 4 bases and the J gene lost 10 bases, with 23 bases spanning the gap. The CDR3 covers 15 residues. The CDR3 region is CASSPTLLAEVRQYF. CDR3 bases: TGCGCCAGCAGCCCCACCTTGTTGGCCGAAGTCCGCCAGTACTTC.

This chain joins TRBV6-5 and TRBJ2-5, with D perhaps matching TRBD2 (7 bases). From germline, CDR1 is MNHEY and CDR2 SVGAGI. The CDR3 spans 15 residues. Trimming cost V 7 bases and J 7 bases, with 22 bases left between them. CDR3 protein: CASTHEEGGLGTQYF. The CDR3 nucleotides are TGTGCCAGCACCCACGAAGAGGGGGGGCTCGGGACCCAGTACTTC.

V usage is TRBV5-1 and J usage is TRBJ2-3; 8 bases match TRBD2. CDR1 and CDR2 (germline): SGHRS, YFSETQ. The length of the CDR3 is 16 residues. The V and J ends lost 2 bases and 0 bases, in that order; junction bases with no gene match: 5. The DNA for the CDR3 is TGCGCCAGCAGCTTAAACTTAGCGGGGAGCACAGATACGCAGTATTTT. This translates into CASSLNLAGSTDTQYF.

A single count supports this clone. The genes are TRBV19 and TRBJ2-2; 10 bases align to TRBD2. In germline, CDR1 is LNHDA, CDR2 SQIVND (reference sequence). The CDR3 runs to 15 residues. With 5 bases clipped from V and 4 bases from J, the junction kept 4 bases outside the gene matches. CDR3 residues: CASSPTSGATGELFF. The DNA of the CDR3 is TGTGCCAGTAGTCCAACTAGCGGGGCCACCGGGGAGCTGTTTTTT.

This clone was picked up a small number of times. The chain couples TRBV5-4 to TRBJ2-7; weak D call: TRBD1 (5 bases). Germline-derived CDR1 and CDR2 are SGHNT and YYREEE (reference sequence). The CDR3 length is 15 residues. Between the trimmed V and J ends, which lost 0 bases and 3 bases, there was a span of 13 bases. The CDR3 DNA reads TGTGCCAGCAGCTTGGGGGGCGACCCTGACTACGAGCAGTACTTC. As protein: CASSLGGDPDYEQYF.

This clone was observed a single time. The chain employs TRBV6-6 and TRBJ2-5, with no clear D. CDR3 size: 11 residues. The germline V gene has CDR1 MNHNY and CDR2 SVGAGI (reference sequence). The ends were cut back, 8 bases at V and 4 bases at J, with 8 bases in the middle. CDR3 DNA: TGTGCCAGCTCGGCGGCAGAGACCCAGTACTTC. It yields the protein CASSAAETQYF.

CDR3 amino acids: CASTPRQGNTEAFF. In DNA form, the CDR3 reads TGTGCCAGCACCCCCCGACAGGGGAACACTGAAGCTTTCTTT. The chain has TRBV9 and TRBJ1-1, with TRBD1 identical over 7 bases. Germline lookup yields CDR1 SGDLS and CDR2 YYNGEE. This CDR3 is 14 amino acids long. Unmatched junction bases numbered 6, after V lost 6 bases and J lost 1 base.

This clone was found once. The rearrangement uses TRBV29-1 and TRBJ1-3; 7 bases align to TRBD1. The CDR3 consists of 14 residues. Germline trimming cut 5 bases from V and 4 bases from J; bases unmatched to any gene: 8. In germline, CDR1 is SQVTM, CDR2 ANQGSEA. Here the CDR3 reads CSVLRTGEGNTIYF. CDR3 bases: TGCAGCGTTTTGAGGACAGGAGAGGGAAACACCATATATTTT.

The J gene is TRBJ1-3, the V gene TRBV23-1; 7 nucleotides agree with TRBD1. TRBV23-1 is known as an ORF, though its function is uncertain. V dropped 3 bases and J dropped 3; count of bases not matched to a gene: 5. The CDR3 runs to 15 residues. CDR3 amino acids: CASSHDREGGNTIYF. CDR3 sequence (DNA): TGCGCCAGCAGTCACGACAGGGAAGGTGGAAACACCATATATTTT.

The genes are TRBV11-1 and TRBJ2-3; D is perhaps TRBD1 (6 bases). Germline values: CDR1 SGHAT, CDR2 FQDESV (reference sequence). Deletions cut 5 bases from V and 7 bases from J, with 16 bases between. The CDR3 runs 14 residues. The CDR3 reads CASSRPGVSNTQYF. CDR3 DNA: TGTGCCAGCAGCCGACCAGGGGTGAGCAATACGCAGTATTTT.